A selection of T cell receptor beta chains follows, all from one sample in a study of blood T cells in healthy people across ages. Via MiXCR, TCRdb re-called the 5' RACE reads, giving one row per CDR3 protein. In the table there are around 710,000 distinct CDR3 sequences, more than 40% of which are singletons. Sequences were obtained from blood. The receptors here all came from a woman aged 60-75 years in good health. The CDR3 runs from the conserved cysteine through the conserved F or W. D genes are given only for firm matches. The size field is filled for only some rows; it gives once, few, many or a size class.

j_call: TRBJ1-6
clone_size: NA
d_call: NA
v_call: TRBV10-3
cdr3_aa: CAISESWDKAPLHF
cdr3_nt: TGTGCCATCAGTGAGTCCTGGGATAAGGCACCCCTCCACTTT

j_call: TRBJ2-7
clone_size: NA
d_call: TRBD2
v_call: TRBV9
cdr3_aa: CASSVALAGTYEQYF
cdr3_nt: TGTGCCAGCAGCGTAGCTCTAGCGGGAACCTACGAGCAGTACTTC

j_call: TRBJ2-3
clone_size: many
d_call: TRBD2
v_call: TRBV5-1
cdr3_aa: CASSLAGGDSDTQYF
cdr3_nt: TGCGCCAGCAGCTTGGCGGGGGGGGATTCAGATACGCAGTATTTT

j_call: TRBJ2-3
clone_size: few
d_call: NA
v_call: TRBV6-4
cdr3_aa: CASSGGLDSDTQYF
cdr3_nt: TGTGCCAGCAGTGGCGGACTGGATTCGGATACGCAGTATTTT

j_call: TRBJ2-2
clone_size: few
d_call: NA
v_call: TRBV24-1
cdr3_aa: CAAGRASNTGELFF
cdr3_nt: TGTGCCGCAGGACGGGCCTCGAACACCGGGGAGCTGTTTTTT

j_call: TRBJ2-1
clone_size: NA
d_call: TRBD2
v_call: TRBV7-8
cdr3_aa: CASRVLAGFNEQFF
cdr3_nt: TGTGCCAGCCGTGTACTAGCGGGCTTCAATGAGCAGTTCTTC

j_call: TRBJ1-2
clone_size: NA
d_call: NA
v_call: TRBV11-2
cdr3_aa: CASSWDTNYGYTF
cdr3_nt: TGTGCCAGCAGCTGGGACACTAACTATGGCTACACCTTC

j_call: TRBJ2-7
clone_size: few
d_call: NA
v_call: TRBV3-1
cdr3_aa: CASSFDPGAWAYEQYF
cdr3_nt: TGTGCCAGCAGCTTCGACCCGGGGGCTTGGGCCTACGAGCAGTACTTC

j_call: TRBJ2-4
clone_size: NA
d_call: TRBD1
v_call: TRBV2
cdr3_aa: CASSASTGFHIQYF
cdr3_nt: TGTGCCAGCAGTGCGTCGACAGGGTTCCACATTCAGTACTTC

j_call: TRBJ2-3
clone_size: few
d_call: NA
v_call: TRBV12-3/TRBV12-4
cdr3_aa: CASSPGASRSTDTQYF
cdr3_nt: TGTGCCAGCAGTCCAGGGGCCTCACGTTCCACAGATACGCAGTATTTT

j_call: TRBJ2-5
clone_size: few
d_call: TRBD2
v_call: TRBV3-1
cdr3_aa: CASSQDSGWETQYF
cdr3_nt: TGTGCCAGCAGCCAAGATAGCGGGTGGGAGACCCAGTACTTC